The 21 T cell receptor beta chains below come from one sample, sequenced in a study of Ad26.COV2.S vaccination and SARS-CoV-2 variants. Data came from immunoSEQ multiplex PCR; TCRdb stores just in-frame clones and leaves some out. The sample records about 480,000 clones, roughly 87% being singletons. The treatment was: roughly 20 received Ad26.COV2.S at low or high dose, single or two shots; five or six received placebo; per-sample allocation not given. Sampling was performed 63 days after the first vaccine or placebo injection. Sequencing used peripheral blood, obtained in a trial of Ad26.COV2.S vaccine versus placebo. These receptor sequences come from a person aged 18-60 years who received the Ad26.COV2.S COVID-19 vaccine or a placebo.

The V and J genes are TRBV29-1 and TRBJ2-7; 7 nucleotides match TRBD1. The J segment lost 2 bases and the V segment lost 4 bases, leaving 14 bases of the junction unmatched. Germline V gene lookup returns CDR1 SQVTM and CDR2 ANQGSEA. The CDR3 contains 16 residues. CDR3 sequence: CSVVIPRQGVTYEQYF. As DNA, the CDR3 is TGCAGCGTTGTAATTCCGCGGCAGGGGGTTACCTACGAGCAGTACTTC.

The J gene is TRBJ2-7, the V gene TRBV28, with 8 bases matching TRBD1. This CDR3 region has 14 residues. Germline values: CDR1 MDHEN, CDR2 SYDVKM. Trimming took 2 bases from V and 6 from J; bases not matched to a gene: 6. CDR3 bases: TGTGCCAGCAGTTTAGTACCAGGGGGCGGCGAGCAGTACTTC. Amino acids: CASSLVPGGGEQYF.

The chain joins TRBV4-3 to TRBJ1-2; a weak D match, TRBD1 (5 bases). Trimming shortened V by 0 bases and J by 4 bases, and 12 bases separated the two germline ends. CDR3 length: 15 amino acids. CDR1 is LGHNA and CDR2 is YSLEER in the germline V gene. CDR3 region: CASSQDLGQVYGYTF. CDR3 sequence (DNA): TGCGCCAGCAGCCAAGATCTGGGGCAGGTCTATGGCTACACCTTC.

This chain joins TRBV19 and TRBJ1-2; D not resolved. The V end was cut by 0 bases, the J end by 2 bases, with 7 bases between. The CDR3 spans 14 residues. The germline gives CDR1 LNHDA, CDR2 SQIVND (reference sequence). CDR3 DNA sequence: TGTGCCAGTAGTATAGATCAAAGGAACTATGGCTACACCTTC. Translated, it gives CASSIDQRNYGYTF.

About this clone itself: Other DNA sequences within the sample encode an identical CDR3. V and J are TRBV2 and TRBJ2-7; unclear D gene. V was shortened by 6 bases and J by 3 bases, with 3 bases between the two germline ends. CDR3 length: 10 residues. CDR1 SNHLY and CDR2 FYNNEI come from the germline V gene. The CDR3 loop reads CASRLYEQYF. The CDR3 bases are TGTGCCAGCAGGCTCTACGAGCAGTACTTC.

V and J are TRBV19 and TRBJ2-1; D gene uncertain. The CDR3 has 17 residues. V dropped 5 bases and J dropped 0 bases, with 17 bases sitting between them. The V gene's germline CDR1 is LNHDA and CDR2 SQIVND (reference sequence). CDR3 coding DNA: TGTGCCAGTAGTCCCTATGCGACCACGAGCTCCTACAATGAGCAGTTCTTC. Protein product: CASSPYATTSSYNEQFF.

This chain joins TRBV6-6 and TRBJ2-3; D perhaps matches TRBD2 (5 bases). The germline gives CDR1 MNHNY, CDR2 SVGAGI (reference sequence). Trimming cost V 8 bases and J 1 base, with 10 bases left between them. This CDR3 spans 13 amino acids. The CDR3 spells CASEGRGTDTQYF. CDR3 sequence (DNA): TGTGCCAGCGAAGGGCGGGGCACAGATACGCAGTATTTT.

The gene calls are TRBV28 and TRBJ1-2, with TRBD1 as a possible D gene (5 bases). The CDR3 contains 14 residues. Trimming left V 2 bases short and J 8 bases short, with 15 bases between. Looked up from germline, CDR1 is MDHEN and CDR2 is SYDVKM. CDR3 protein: CASSLVLDGAGYTF. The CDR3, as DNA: TGTGCCAGCAGTTTAGTTTTAGACGGGGCGGGCTACACCTTC.

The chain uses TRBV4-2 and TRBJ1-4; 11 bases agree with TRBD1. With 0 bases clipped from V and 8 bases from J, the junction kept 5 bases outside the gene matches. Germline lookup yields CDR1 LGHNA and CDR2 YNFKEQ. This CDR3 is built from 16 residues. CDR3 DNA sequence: TGTGCCAGCAGCCAAGATCCGGGACAGGGGGGGGAAAAACTGTTTTTT. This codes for CASSQDPGQGGEKLFF.

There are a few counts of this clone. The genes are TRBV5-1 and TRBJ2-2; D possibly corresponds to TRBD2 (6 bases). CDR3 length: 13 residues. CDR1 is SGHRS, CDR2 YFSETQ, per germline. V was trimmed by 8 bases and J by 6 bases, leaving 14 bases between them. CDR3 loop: CARPTTSPGELFF. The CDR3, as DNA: TGCGCCAGACCTACCACTAGCCCCGGGGAGCTGTTTTTT.

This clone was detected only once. The CDR3 reads CASSTLAGKETQYF. CDR3 coding DNA: TGTGCCAGCAGTACCCTCGCGGGGAAAGAGACCCAGTACTTC. The chain joins TRBV6-2 or TRBV6-3 to TRBJ2-5; TRBD2 might be the D (6 bases). Germline V lookup: CDR1 MNHEY, CDR2 SVGEGT. Deletions cut 5 bases from V and 3 bases from J, with 13 bases between. This CDR3 is built from 14 residues.

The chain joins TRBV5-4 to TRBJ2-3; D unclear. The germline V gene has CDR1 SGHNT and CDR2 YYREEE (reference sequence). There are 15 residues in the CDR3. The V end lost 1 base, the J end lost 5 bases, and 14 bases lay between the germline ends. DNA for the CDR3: TGTGCCAGCAGCTTGCAACGGACCGGTATAGATACGCAGTATTTT. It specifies CASSLQRTGIDTQYF.

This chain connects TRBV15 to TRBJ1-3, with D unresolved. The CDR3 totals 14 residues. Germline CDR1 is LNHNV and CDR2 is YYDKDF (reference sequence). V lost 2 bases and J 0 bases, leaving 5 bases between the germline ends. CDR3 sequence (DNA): TGTGCCACCAGCAGAAGAAGCTCTGGAAACACCATATATTTT. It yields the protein CATSRRSSGNTIYF.

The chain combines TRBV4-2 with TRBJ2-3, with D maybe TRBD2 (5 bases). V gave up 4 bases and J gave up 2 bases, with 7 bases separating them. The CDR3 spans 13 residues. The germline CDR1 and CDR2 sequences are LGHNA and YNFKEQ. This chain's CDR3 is CASSRGLTDTQYF. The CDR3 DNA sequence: TGTGCCAGCAGCCGCGGACTCACAGATACGCAGTATTTT.

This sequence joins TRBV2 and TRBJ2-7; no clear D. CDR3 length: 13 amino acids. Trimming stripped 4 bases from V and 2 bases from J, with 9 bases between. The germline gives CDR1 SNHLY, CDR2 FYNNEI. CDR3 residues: CASSVEVTYEQYF. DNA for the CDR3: TGTGCCAGCAGTGTTGAGGTTACCTACGAGCAGTACTTC. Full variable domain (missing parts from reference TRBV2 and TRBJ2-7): EPEVTQTPSHQVTQMGQEVILRCVPISNHLYFYWYRQILGQKVEFLVSFYNNEISEKSEIFDDQFSVERPDGSNFTLKIRSTKLEDSAMYFCASSVEVTYEQYFGPGTRLTVT.

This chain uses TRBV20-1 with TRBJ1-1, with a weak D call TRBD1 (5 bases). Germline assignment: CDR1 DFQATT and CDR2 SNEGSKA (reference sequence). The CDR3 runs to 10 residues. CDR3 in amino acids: CIPVGLEAFF. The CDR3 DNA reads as TGCATTCCAGTGGGACTGGAAGCTTTCTTT.

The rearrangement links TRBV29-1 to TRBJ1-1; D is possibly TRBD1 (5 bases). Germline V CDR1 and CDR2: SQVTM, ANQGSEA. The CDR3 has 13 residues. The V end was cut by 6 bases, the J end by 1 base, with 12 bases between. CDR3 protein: CSVTTGANTEAFF. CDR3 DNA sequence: TGCAGCGTCACAACAGGAGCGAACACTGAAGCTTTCTTT.

As DNA, the CDR3 is TGTGCCAGCAGCTTGGGGCTCAGGGGGCTGAATGGCTACACCTTC. It yields the protein CASSLGLRGLNGYTF. The chain links TRBV5-6 to TRBJ1-2; 8 positions agree with TRBD1. Germline CDR1 and CDR2: SGHDT and YYEEEE. This CDR3 spans 15 amino acids. With 0 bases clipped from V and 6 bases from J, the junction kept 7 bases outside the gene matches.

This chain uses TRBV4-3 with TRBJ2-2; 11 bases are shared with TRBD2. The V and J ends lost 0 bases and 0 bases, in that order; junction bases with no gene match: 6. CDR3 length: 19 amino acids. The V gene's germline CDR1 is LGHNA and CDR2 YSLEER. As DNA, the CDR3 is TGCGCCAGCAGCCAAGACATACTAGCGGGAGCCGCGAACACCGGGGAGCTGTTTTTT. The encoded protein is CASSQDILAGAANTGELFF.

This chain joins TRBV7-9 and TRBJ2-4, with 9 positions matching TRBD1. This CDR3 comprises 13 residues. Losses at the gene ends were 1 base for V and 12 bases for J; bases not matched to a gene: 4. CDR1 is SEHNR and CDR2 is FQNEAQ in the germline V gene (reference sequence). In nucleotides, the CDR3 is TGTGCCAGCAGCTTAGGACAGGGGGTGACTCAGTACTTC. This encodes CASSLGQGVTQYF.

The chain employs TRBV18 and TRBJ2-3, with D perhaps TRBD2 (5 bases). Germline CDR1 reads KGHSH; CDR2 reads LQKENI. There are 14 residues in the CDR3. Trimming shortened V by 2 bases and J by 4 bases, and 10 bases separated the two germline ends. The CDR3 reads CASSPLGVSDTQYF. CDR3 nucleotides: TGTGCCAGCTCACCATTGGGAGTCTCAGATACGCAGTATTTT.